The next 16 T cell receptor beta chains were all read from a single sample in a study of T cell responses to AZD1222 COVID-19 vaccine. Libraries were prepared by immunoSEQ multiplex PCR; TCRdb keeps only in-frame clonotypes and omits some of them. The sample yields some 150,000 clones, approximately 85% seen once. Sequences were derived from peripheral blood, sampled 28 days after the second dose of the MenACWY control vaccine. Receptors originate from an adult who received the MenACWY meningococcal vaccine as a control.

The V gene is TRBV7-9, the J gene TRBJ2-7; 11 bases are shared with TRBD2. J lost 7 bases, V lost 2 bases, and 7 bases had no gene match. CDR1 is SEHNR and CDR2 is FQNEAQ in the germline V gene (reference sequence). The CDR3 length is 15 residues. CDR3 DNA sequence: TGTGCCAGCAGCTTACAACTAGCGGGAGCCGGGGAGCAGTACTTC. This codes for CASSLQLAGAGEQYF.

The gene calls are TRBV2 and TRBJ2-7; tentatively, D is TRBD1 (7 bases). With 3 bases removed from V and 10 bases from J, the gap between germline ends came to 22 bases. The CDR3 extends over 15 amino acids. CDR1 is SNHLY, CDR2 FYNNEI, per germline. CDR3 coding DNA: TGTGCCAGCAGTGACCCCAGGGGGGCAATTTTTATCCAGTACTTC. Protein: CASSDPRGAIFIQYF.

The chain joins TRBV6-5 to TRBJ1-2; D call uncertain. Between the trimmed V and J ends, which lost 6 bases and 6 bases, there was a span of 11 bases. This CDR3 is 12 amino acids long. Germline V gives CDR1 MNHEY, CDR2 SVGAGI. CDR3 coding DNA: TGTGCCAGCAGCACACCTTCGCATGGCTACACCTTC. Its translation is CASSTPSHGYTF.

The chain uses TRBV7-3 and TRBJ2-2; D perhaps matches TRBD1 (5 bases). The CDR3 sequence is 15 residues long. The V gene's germline CDR1 is SGHTA and CDR2 FQGTGA. Deletions cut 5 bases from V and 4 bases from J, with 14 bases between. The CDR3 DNA reads as TGTGCCAGCAGCCCGCAAGGGGCTAGCACCGGGGAGCTGTTTTTT. It translates to CASSPQGASTGELFF.

This sequence joins TRBV6-1 and TRBJ2-7, with 13 bases fitting TRBD2. V shed 4 bases, J shed 7 bases, and the junction held 10 bases outside the gene matches. This CDR3 contains 16 residues. Looked up from germline, CDR1 is MNHNS and CDR2 is SASEGT. The DNA of the CDR3 is TGTGCCAGCAGTGCGCTAACTAGCGGGAGGGCGCGGGAGCAGTACTTC. Its translation: CASSALTSGRAREQYF.

J is TRBJ1-2 and V is TRBV28; TRBD1 aligns across 8 bases. Germline values: CDR1 MDHEN, CDR2 SYDVKM. The CDR3 consists of 13 residues. J gave up 4 bases and V 4 bases, and 2 bases lay outside the gene matches. The CDR3 DNA follows: TGTGCCAGCAGTTCGACAGGGGCCTATGGCTACACCTTC. Its translation is CASSSTGAYGYTF.

The chain carries TRBV5-1 and TRBJ2-3; tentatively, D is TRBD1 or TRBD2 (5 bases each). Trimming took 4 bases from V and 3 from J, leaving 15 bases between them. Germline loops: CDR1 SGHRS, CDR2 YFSETQ. CDR3 size: 15 residues. The CDR3 bases are TGCGCCAGCAGCCAAACGGGACGGACTACAGATACGCAGTATTTT. The encoded protein is CASSQTGRTTDTQYF.

The V and J genes are TRBV28 and TRBJ1-5; 9 bases are shared with TRBD1. CDR3 length equals 16 residues. CDR1 is MDHEN and CDR2 is SYDVKM in the germline V gene. The CDR3 nucleotides are TGTGCAACTACGGGGACAGGGAGGAGGAAAAATCAGCCCCAGCATTTT. Translating it yields CATTGTGRRKNQPQHF.

The chain links TRBV25-1 to TRBJ2-7, with D perhaps matching TRBD1 or TRBD2 (5 bases each). Germline CDR1 reads MGHDK; CDR2 reads SYGVNS. The CDR3 consists of 12 residues. V gave up 6 bases and J gave up 1 base, with 7 bases separating them. CDR3 DNA: TGTGCCAGCAGGGGGGTATCCTACGAGCAGTACTTC. Its translation: CASRGVSYEQYF.

Only one count was recorded for this clone. The chain employs TRBV5-6 and TRBJ2-7, with 11 positions matching TRBD1. The CDR3 has 16 amino acids. The germline gives CDR1 SGHDT, CDR2 YYEEEE. Trimming at V came to 2 bases and at J to 6 bases, leaving 10 bases not matched to a gene. CDR3 loop: CASSLFDRDRGTEQYV. The CDR3 DNA reads TGTGCCAGCAGCTTATTCGATAGGGACAGGGGGACCGAGCAGTACGTC.

The V call is TRBV7-2, the J call TRBJ2-7; 7 nucleotides align to TRBD1. CDR1 is SGHTA, CDR2 FQGNSA, per germline. The CDR3 spans 13 residues. The V segment lost 6 bases and the J segment 6 bases; nucleotides outside the gene matches: 8. The DNA for the CDR3 is TGTGCCAGCAGGGCTACCGACAGGGCCGAGCAGTACTTC. Its protein is CASRATDRAEQYF.

V usage is TRBV5-1 and J usage is TRBJ1-6; TRBD1 agrees at 7 bases. The ends lost 2 bases at V and 10 bases at J; junction bases unmatched: 9. The CDR3 consists of 15 residues. Germline V lookup: CDR1 SGHRS, CDR2 YFSETQ. In nucleotides, the CDR3 is TGCGCCAGCAGCTTATGGGTAACAGGGGACTCACCCCTCCACTTT. Protein: CASSLWVTGDSPLHF.

This clone was picked up many times. J is TRBJ2-7 and V is TRBV11-2; D tentatively fits TRBD1 or TRBD2 (6 bases each). The V gene's germline CDR1 is SGHAT and CDR2 FQNNGV. The CDR3 runs 15 residues. Trimming took off 5 bases at V and 0 bases at J, with 14 bases between the two ends. Here the CDR3 DNA reads TGTGCCAGCAGCCGAACAGGGCGGGGCTCCTACGAGCAGTACTTC. Amino acid sequence: CASSRTGRGSYEQYF. The full variable domain, its missing parts supplied by reference TRBV11-2 and TRBJ2-7, is EAGVAQSPRYKIIEKRQSVAFWCNPISGHATLYWYQQILGQGPKLLIQFQNNGVVDDSQLPKDRFSAERLKGVDSTLKIQPAKLEDSAVYLCASSRTGRGSYEQYFGPGTRLTVT.

This sequence joins TRBV5-1 and TRBJ2-7; 11 bases are a match to TRBD2. V was clipped by 3 bases and J by 2 bases; unmatched bases: 4. The CDR3 is 15 amino acids. The germline V gene has CDR1 SGHRS and CDR2 YFSETQ. CDR3 protein: CASSWGLAETYEQYF. CDR3 sequence (DNA): TGCGCCAGCAGCTGGGGACTAGCGGAGACCTACGAGCAGTACTTC. Full variable domain (rest looked up from reference TRBV5-1 and TRBJ2-7): KAGVTQTPRYLIKTRGQQVTLSCSPISGHRSVSWYQQTPGQGLQFLFEYFSETQRNKGNFPGRFSGRQFSNSRSEMNVSTLELGDSALYLCASSWGLAETYEQYFGPGTRLTVT.

The chain links TRBV28 to TRBJ1-1; 9 nucleotides line up with TRBD1. Per germline, CDR1 MDHEN and CDR2 SYDVKM. The V gene end was trimmed by 3 bases and the J gene end by 4 bases; junction bases not matched to a gene: 3. The CDR3 covers 14 residues. CDR3 amino acids: CASSLQTGGTEAFF. The DNA for the CDR3 is TGTGCCAGCAGTTTGCAGACAGGGGGCACTGAAGCTTTCTTT.

The rearrangement joins TRBV24-1 to TRBJ2-6; D is unresolved. Germline CDR1 KGHDR, CDR2 SFDVKD. V dropped 6 bases and J dropped 0 bases, with 11 bases sitting between them. The CDR3 is made up of 16 amino acids. CDR3 coding DNA: TGTGCCACCAGTTTAAATACCGCCTCTGGGGCCAACGTCCTGACTTTC. Residues: CATSLNTASGANVLTF.